This TCR beta chain was captured in a study of human T cells and chemical hapten exposure. Study as a whole: Largely, small differences in pooled library volume made per-sample TCR yields vary.

This CDR3 has 14 residues. The germline V gene has CDR1 DFQATT and CDR2 SNEGSKA (reference sequence). V shed 6 bases and J shed 5 bases, with 19 bases lying between them. Many counts were recorded for this clonotype. The time point: healthy volunteer bleed at 6 weeks. Researchers extracted total RNA from unfractionated whole blood. TCRdb re-derived calls from the RACE reads in MiXCR, one entry per CDR3 protein. The data show about 80,000 distinct CDR3 sequences, roughly 7.9% seen once. The TCR originated in a female donor in good health. Some clones in this sample may be carry-over from other donors' samples. Sequenced sample: whole blood. The gene calls are TRBV20-1 and TRBJ1-1; perhaps TRBD1 as D (6 bases). In DNA form, the CDR3 reads TGCAGTGCCGAGTTAGGGGGGCTCGGGACTGAAGCTTTCTTT. It yields the protein CSAELGGLGTEAFF.